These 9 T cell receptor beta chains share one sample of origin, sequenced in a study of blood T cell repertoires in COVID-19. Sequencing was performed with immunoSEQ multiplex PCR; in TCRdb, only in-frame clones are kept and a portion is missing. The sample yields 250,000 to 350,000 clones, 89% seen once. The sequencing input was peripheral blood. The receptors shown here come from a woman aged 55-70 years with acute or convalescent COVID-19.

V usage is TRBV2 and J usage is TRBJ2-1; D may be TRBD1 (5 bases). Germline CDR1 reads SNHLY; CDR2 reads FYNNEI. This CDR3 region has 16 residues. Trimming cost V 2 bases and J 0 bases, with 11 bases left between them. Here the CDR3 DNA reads TGTGCCAGCAGTGAACAGGGCGATAGCTCCTACAATGAGCAGTTCTTC. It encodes CASSEQGDSSYNEQFF.

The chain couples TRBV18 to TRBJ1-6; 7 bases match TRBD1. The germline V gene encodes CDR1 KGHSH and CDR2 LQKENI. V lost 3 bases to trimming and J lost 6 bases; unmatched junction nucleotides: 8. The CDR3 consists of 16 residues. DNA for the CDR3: TGTGCCAGCTCACCGCAGACCGGGACAGCTAATTCACCCCTCCACTTT. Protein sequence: CASSPQTGTANSPLHF.

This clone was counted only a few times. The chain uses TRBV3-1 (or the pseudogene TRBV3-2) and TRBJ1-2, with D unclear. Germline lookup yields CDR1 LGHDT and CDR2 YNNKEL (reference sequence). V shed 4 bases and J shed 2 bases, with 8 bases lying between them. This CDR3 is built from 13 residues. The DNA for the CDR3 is TGTGCCAGCAGCCGCGCAGCGAACTATGGCTACACCTTC. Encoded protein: CASSRAANYGYTF.

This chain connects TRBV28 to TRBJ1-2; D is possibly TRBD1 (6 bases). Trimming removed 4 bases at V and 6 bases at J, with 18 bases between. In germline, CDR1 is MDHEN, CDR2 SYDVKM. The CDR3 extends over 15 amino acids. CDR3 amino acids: CASSSPPGAPNGYTF. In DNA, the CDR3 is TGTGCCAGCAGTTCCCCCCCAGGGGCGCCCAATGGCTACACCTTC.

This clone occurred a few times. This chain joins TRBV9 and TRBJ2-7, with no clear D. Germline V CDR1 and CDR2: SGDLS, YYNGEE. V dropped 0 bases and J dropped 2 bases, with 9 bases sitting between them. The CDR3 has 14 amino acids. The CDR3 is CASSVAFGPYEQYF. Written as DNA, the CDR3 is TGTGCCAGCAGCGTAGCTTTTGGGCCCTACGAGCAGTACTTC.

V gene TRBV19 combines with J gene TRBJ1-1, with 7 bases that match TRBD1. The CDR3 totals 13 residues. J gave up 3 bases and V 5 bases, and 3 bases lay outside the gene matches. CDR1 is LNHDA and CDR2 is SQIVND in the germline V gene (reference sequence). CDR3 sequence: CASSVDRDTEAFF. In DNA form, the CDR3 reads TGTGCCAGTAGTGTTGACAGGGACACTGAAGCTTTCTTT.

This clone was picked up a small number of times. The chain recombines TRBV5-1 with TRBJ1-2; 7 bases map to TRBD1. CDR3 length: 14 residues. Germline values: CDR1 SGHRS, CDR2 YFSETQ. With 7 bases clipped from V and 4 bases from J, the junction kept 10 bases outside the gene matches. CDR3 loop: CASRADRFSYGYTF. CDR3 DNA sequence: TGCGCCAGCCGAGCGGACAGGTTTTCCTATGGCTACACCTTC.

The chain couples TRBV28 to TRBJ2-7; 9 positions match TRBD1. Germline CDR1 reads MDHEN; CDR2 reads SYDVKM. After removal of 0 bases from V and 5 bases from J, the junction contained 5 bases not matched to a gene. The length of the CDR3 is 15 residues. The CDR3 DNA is TGTGCCAGCAGTTTATGGGGGACAGGGCAAGACGAGCAGTACTTC. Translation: CASSLWGTGQDEQYF.

The CDR3 protein is CASRILAGGSDTQYF. The CDR3 DNA follows: TGTGCCAGCAGGATTTTAGCGGGGGGGTCAGATACGCAGTATTTT. This chain connects TRBV6-5 to TRBJ2-3; 11 bases agree with TRBD2. Looked up from germline, CDR1 is MNHEY and CDR2 is SVGAGI. J gave up 4 bases and V 6 bases, and 6 bases lay outside the gene matches. The CDR3 is 15 residues long.